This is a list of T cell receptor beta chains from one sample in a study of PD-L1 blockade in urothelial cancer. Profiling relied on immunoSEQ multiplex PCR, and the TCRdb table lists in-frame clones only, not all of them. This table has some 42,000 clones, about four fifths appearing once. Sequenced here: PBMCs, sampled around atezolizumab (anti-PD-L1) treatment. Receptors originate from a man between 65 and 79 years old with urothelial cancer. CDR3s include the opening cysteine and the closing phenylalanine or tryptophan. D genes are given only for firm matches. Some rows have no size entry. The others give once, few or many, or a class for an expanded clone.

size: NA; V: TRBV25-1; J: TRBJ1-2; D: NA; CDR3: CASRQGQGGYTF; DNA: TGTGCCAGCAGGCAGGGGCAGGGTGGCTACACCTTC
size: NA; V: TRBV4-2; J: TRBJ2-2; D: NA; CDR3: CASSQASNTGELFF; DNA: TGTGCCAGCAGCCAAGCGTCGAACACCGGGGAGCTGTTTTTT
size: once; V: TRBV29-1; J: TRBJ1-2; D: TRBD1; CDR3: CSVEQGVNGYTF; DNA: TGCAGCGTTGAACAGGGGGTAAATGGCTACACCTTC
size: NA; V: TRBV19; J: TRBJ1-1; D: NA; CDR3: CASSMRGVSGTEAFF; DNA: TGTGCCAGTAGTATGCGCGGGGTAAGCGGCACTGAAGCTTTCTTT
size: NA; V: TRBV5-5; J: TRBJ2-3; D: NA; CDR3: CASSLGTLTDTQYF; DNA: TGTGCCAGCAGCTTAGGGACACTCACAGATACGCAGTATTTT
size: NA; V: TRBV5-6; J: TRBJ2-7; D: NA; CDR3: CASSELTVSYEQYF; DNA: TGTGCCAGCTCTGAGCTTACAGTCTCCTACGAGCAGTACTTC
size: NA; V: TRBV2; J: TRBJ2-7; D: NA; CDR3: CASSEDTTSYEQYF; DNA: TGTGCCAGCAGCGAGGACACGACAAGTTACGAGCAGTACTTC
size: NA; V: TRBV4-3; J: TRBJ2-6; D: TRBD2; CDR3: CASSQDLGEGRAGANVLTF; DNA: TGCGCCAGCAGCCAAGATCTTGGGGAAGGGAGGGCTGGGGCCAACGTCCTGACTTTC
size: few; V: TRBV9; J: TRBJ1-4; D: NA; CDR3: CASSRQYEKLFF; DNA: TGTGCCAGCAGTAGACAGTATGAAAAACTGTTTTTT
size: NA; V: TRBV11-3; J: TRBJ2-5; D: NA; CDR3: CASSLDRAETQYF; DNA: TGTGCCAGCAGCTTAGACAGGGCGGAGACCCAGTACTTC
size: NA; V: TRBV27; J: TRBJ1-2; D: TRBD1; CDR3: CASSSQGAGILRYTF; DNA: TGTGCCAGCAGTTCCCAGGGGGCGGGGATTTTGCGCTACACCTTC
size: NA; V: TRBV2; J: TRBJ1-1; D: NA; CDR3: CASSISNTEAFF; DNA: TGTGCCAGCAGTATATCGAACACTGAAGCTTTCTTT
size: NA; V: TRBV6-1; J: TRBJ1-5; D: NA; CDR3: CASSKDIYSNQPQHF; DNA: TGTGCCAGCAGTAAGGACATTTATAGCAATCAGCCCCAGCATTTT
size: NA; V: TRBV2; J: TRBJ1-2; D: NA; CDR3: CASSEQQLSNYGYTF; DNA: TGTGCCAGCAGTGAACAACAGCTAAGCAACTATGGCTACACCTTC
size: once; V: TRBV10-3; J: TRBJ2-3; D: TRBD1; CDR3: CASSLGQTDTQYF; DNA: TGTGCCTCCAGCTTGGGACAGACAGATACGCAGTATTTT
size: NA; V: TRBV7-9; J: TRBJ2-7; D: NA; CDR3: CASSLLSASSYEQYF; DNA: TGTGCCAGCAGCTTACTCAGCGCGAGCTCCTACGAGCAGTACTTC
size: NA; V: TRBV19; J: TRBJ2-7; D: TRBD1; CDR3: CASSNRDSIYEQYF; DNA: TGTGCCAGTAGTAACCGGGACAGTATCTACGAGCAGTACTTC
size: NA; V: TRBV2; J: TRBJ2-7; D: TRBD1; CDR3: CAGRDRTTSYEQYF; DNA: TGTGCCGGCCGGGACAGGACTACCTCCTACGAGCAGTACTTC
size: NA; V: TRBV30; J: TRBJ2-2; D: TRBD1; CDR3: CASHRGATGELFF; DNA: TGTGCCTCCCACAGGGGAGCCACCGGGGAGCTGTTTTTT
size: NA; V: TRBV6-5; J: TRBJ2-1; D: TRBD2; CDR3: CASSPPSGTSNEQFF; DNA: TGTGCCAGCAGCCCGCCCTCCGGGACTAGTAATGAGCAGTTCTTC
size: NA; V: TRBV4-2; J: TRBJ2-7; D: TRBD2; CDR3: CASSQGGLAGGIEYF; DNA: TGTGCCAGCAGCCAAGGAGGGCTAGCGGGGGGAATTGAGTACTTC
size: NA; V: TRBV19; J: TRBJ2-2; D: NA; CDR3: CASSRPTGGGTGELFF; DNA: TGTGCCAGTAGTAGGCCCACAGGGGGGGGCACCGGGGAGCTGTTTTTT
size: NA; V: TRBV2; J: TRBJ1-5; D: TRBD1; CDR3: CASSGGQVDQPQHF; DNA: TGTGCCAGCAGTGGGGGACAGGTTGATCAGCCCCAGCATTTT
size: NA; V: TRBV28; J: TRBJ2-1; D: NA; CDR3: CAARKGDYEQFF; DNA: TGTGCCGCCCGGAAAGGGGACTATGAGCAGTTCTTC
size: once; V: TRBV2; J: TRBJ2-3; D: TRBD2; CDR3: CASIDRTSGRSDTQYF; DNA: TGTGCCAGCATCGACAGGACTAGCGGGAGGTCAGATACGCAGTATTTT
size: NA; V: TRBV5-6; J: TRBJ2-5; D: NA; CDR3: CASSLGYVSGTQETQYF; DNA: TGTGCCAGCAGCTTGGGCTACGTGTCCGGGACTCAAGAGACCCAGTACTTC
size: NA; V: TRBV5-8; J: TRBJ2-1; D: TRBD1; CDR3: CASSLRTGGSEQFF; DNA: TGTGCCAGCAGCCTCCGGACAGGGGGCAGCGAGCAGTTCTTC
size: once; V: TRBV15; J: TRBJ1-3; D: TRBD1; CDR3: CATSRGGRGLGNTIYF; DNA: TGTGCCACCAGCAGAGGTGGCAGGGGGCTTGGAAACACCATATATTTT
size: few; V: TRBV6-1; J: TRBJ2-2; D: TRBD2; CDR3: CASSGIRTSGGELFF; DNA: TGTGCCAGCAGTGGAATACGGACTAGCGGCGGGGAGCTGTTTTTT
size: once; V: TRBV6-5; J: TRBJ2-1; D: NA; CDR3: CASGGGGIYNEQFF; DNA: TGTGCCAGCGGAGGAGGGGGCATCTACAATGAGCAGTTCTTC
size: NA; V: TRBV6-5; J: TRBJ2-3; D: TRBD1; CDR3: CACRQGSTDTQYF; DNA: TGTGCCTGCCGACAGGGTAGCACAGATACGCAGTATTTT
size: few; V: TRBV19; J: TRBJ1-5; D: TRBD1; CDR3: CASSTQGGTKQPQHF; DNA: TGTGCCAGTAGTACCCAGGGGGGCACCAAACAGCCCCAGCATTTT
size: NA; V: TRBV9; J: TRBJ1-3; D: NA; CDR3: CASSVEGREGNTIYF; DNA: TGTGCCAGCAGCGTAGAGGGCAGGGAAGGAAACACCATATATTTT
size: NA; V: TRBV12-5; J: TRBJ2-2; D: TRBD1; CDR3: CASASGQANTGELFF; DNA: TGTGCTAGTGCCTCGGGACAGGCGAACACCGGGGAGCTGTTTTTT
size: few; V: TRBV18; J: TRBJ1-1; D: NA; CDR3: CASSPGRQGGRTEAFF; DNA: TGTGCCAGCTCACCTGGAAGGCAGGGTGGGCGGACTGAAGCTTTCTTT
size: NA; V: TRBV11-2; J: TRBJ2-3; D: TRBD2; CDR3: CASSPGGVRTDTQYF; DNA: TGTGCCAGCTCCCCGGGGGGGGTACGCACAGATACGCAGTATTTT
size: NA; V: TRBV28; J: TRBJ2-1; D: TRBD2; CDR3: CASNPSAGESYNEQFF; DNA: TGTGCAAGCAATCCTTCAGCGGGAGAGTCCTACAATGAGCAGTTCTTC
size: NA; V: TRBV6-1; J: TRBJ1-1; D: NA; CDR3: CASSEAAEQYEAFF; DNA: TGTGCCAGCAGTGAAGCTGCTGAACAGTATGAAGCTTTCTTT
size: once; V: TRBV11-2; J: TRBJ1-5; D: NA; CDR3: CASSEQPNQPQHF; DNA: TGTGCCAGCAGCGAACAGCCTAATCAGCCCCAGCATTTT
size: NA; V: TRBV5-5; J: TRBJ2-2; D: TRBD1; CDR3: CASSLLIGGDHGELFF; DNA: TGTGCCAGCAGCTTGCTCATAGGGGGCGATCACGGGGAGCTGTTTTTT
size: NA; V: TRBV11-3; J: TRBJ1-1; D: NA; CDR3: CASSLVIGSSSMNTEAFF; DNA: TGTGCCAGCAGCTTGGTGATTGGCAGTTCCTCCATGAACACTGAAGCTTTCTTT
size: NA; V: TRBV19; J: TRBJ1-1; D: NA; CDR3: CASSIAGTRTEAFF; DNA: TGTGCCAGTAGTATAGCAGGGACTCGAACTGAAGCTTTCTTT
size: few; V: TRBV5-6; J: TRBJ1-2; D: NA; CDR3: CASSSPDFYGYTF; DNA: TGTGCCAGCAGCTCCCCGGACTTCTATGGCTACACCTTC
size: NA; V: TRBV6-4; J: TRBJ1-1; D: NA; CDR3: CASSALGGSTEAFF; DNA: TGTGCCAGCAGTGCCCTCGGGGGAAGTACTGAAGCTTTCTTT